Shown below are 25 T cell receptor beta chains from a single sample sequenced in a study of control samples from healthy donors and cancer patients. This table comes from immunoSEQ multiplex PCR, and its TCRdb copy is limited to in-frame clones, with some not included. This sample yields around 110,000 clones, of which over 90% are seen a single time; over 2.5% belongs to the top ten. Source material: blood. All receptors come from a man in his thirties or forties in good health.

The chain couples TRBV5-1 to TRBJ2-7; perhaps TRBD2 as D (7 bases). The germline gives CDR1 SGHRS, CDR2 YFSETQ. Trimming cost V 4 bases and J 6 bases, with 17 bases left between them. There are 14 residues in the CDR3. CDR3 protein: CASSPWGGRGEQYF. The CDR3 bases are TGCGCCAGCAGCCCGTGGGGGGGCAGGGGCGAGCAGTACTTC.

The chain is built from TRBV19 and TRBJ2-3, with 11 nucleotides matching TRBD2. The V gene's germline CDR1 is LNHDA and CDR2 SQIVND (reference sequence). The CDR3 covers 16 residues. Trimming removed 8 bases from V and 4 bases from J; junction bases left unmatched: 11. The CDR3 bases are TGTGCCAGTGGGGGACTAGCGGACCGCACTTCAGATACGCAGTATTTT. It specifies CASGGLADRTSDTQYF.

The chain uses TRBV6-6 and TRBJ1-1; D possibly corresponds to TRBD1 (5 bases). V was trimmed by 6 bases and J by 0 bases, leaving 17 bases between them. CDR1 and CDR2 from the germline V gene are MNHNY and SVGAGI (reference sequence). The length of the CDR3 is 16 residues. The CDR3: CASSQGLRKLNTEAFF. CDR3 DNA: TGTGCCAGCAGCCAGGGACTCAGGAAGCTGAACACTGAAGCTTTCTTT.

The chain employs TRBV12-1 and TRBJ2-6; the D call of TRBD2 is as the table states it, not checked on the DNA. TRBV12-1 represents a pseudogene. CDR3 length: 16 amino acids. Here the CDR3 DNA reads TGTGCCAGCAGCTTTGAGCGGTGCTCTGGGGCCAACGTCCTGACTTTC. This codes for CASSFERCSGANVLTF.

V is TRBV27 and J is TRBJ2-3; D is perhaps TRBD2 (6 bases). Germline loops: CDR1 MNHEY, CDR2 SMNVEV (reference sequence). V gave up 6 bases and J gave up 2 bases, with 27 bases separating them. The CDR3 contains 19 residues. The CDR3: CASSDTSRRGTYSTDTQYF. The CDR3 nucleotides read TGTGCCAGCAGCGACACCTCGAGGCGGGGCACATATTCCACAGATACGCAGTATTTT.

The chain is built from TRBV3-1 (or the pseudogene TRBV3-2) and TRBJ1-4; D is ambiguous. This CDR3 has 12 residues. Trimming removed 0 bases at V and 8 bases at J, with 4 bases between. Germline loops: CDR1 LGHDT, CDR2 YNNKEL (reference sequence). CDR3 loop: CASSQELEKLFF. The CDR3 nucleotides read TGTGCCAGCAGCCAAGAGCTGGAAAAACTGTTTTTT.

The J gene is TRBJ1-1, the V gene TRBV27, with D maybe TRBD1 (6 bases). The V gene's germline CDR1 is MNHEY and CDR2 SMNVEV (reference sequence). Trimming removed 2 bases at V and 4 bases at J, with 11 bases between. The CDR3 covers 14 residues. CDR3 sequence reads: CASSLMGGATEAFF. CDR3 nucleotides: TGTGCCAGCAGTTTAATGGGGGGCGCCACTGAAGCTTTCTTT.

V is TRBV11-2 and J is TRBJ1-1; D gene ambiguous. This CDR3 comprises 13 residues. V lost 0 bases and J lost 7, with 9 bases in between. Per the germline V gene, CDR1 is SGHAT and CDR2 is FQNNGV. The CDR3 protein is CASSLDRLGEAFF. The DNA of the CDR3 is TGTGCCAGCAGCTTAGACCGGCTCGGTGAAGCTTTCTTT.

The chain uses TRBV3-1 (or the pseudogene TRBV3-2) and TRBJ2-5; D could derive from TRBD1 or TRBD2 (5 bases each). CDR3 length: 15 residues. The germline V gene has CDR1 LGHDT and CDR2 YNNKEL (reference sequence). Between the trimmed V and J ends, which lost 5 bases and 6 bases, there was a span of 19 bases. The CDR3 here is CASSSLGTEEQTQYF. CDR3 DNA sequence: TGTGCCAGCAGCTCCCTTGGGACCGAAGAGCAGACCCAGTACTTC.

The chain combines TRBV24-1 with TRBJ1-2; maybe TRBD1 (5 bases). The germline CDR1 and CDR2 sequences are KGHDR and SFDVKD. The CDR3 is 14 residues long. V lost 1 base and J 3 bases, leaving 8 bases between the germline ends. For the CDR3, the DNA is TGTGCCACCAGTGATTTCAGGGCCGACTATGGCTACACCTTC. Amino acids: CATSDFRADYGYTF.

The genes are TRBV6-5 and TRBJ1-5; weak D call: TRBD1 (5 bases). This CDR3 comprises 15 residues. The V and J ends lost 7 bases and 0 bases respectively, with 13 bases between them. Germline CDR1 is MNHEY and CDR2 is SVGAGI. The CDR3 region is CASKPGTGSNQPQHF. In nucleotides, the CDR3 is TGTGCCAGCAAACCCGGGACGGGTAGCAATCAGCCCCAGCATTTT.

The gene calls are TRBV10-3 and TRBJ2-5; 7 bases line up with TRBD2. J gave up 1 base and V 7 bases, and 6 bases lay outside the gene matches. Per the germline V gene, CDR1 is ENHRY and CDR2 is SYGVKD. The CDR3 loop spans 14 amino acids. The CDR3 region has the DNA TGTGCCATCAAGGCTAGCGGATCCCAAGAGACCCAGTACTTC. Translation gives CAIKASGSQETQYF.

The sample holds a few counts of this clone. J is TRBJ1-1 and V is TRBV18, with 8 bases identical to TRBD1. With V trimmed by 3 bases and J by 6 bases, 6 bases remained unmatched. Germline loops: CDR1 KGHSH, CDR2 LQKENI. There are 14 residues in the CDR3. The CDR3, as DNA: TGTGCCAGCTCACCTCGGACAGGGAGGGCTGAAGCTTTCTTT. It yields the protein CASSPRTGRAEAFF.

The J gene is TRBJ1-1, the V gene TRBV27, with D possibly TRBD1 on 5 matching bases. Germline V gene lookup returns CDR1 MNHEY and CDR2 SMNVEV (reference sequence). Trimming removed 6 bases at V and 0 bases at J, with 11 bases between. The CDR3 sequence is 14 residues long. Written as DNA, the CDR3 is TGTGCCAGCAGACGTCCGGGGGTGAACACTGAAGCTTTCTTT. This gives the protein CASRRPGVNTEAFF.

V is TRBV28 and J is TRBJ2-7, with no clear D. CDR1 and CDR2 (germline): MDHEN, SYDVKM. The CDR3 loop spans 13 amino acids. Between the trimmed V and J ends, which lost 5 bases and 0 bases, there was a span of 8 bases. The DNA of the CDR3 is TGTGCCAGCAGTCCCCCCCGCTCCTACGAGCAGTACTTC. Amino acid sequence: CASSPPRSYEQYF.

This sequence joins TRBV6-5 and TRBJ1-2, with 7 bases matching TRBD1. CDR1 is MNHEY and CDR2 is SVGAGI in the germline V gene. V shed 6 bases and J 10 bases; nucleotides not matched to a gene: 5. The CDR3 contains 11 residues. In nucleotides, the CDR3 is TGTGCCAGCAGCCGCGACAGGGACTACACCTTC. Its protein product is CASSRDRDYTF.

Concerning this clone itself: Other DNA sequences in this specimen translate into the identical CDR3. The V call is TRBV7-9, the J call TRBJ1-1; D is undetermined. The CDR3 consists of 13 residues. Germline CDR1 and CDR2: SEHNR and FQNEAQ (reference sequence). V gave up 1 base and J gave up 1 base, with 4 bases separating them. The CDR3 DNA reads TGTGCCAGCAGCTTAGTAGGGAACACTGAAGCTTTCTTT. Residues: CASSLVGNTEAFF.

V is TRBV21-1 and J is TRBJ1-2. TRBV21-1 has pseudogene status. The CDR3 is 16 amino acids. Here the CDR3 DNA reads TGTGCCAGCAGCAAAGCTGGCGCCGGGATGCCGGGGGGCTACACCTTC. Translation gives CASSKAGAGMPGGYTF.

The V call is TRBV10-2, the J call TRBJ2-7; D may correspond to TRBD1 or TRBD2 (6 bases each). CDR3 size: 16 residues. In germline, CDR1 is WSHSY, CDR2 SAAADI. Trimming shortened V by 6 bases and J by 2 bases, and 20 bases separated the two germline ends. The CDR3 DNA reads TGCGCCAGCAGGGAGGGGGGCAAAACATCACCCTACGAGCAGTACTTC. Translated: CASREGGKTSPYEQYF.

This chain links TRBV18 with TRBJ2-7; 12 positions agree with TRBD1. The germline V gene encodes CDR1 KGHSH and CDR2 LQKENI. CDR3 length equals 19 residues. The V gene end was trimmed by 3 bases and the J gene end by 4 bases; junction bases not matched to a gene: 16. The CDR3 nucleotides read TGTGCCAGCTCACCTTCAGGTCCCGGGACAGGGGGCAGAGGGTACGAGCAGTACGTC. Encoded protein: CASSPSGPGTGGRGYEQYV.

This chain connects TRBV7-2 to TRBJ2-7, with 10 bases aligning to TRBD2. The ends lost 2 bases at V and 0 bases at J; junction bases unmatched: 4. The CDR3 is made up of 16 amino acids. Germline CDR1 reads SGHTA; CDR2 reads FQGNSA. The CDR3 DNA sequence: TGTGCCAGCAGCTTAAGCGGGGGGGCCAGCTCCTACGAGCAGTACTTC. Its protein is CASSLSGGASSYEQYF.

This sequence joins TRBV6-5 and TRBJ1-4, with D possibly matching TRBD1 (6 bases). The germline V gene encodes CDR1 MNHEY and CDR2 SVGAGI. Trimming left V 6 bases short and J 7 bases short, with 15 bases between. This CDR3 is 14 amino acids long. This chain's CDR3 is CASSAGATAEKLFF. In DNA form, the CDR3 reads TGTGCCAGCAGCGCGGGGGCCACGGCTGAAAAACTGTTTTTT.

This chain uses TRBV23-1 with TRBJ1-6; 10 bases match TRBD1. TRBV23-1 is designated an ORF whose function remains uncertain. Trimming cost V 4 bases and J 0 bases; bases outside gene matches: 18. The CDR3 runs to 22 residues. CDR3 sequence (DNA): TGCGCCAGCAGTCCCCCCCCCGGGGGGACAGGGGCCATCAGCTCCTATAATTCACCCCTCCACTTT. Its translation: CASSPPPGGTGAISSYNSPLHF.

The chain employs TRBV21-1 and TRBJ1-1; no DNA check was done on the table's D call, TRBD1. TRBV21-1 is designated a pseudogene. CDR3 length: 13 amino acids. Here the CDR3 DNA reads TGTGCCAGCAGCAAGGGTCACAGAAATGAAGCTTTCTTT. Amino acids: CASSKGHRNEAFF.

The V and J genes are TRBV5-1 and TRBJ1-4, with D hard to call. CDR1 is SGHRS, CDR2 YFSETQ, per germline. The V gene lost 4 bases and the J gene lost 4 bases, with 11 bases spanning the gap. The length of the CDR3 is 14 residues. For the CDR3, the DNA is TGCGCCAGCAGCCGCACGGCCCTTAATGAAAAACTGTTTTTT. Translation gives CASSRTALNEKLFF. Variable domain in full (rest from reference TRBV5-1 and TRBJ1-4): KAGVTQTPRYLIKTRGQQVTLSCSPISGHRSVSWYQQTPGQGLQFLFEYFSETQRNKGNFPGRFSGRQFSNSRSEMNVSTLELGDSALYLCASSRTALNEKLFFGSGTQLSVL.